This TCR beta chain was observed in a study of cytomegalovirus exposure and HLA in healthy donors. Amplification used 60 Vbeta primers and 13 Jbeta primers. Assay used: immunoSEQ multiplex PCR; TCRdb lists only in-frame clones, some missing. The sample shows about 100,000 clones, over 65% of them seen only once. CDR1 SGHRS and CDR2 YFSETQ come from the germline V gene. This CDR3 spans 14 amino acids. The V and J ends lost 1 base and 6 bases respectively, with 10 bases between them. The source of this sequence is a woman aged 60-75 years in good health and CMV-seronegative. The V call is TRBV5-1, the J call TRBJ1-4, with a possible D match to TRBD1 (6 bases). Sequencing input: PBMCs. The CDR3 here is CASSLLPGDEKLFF. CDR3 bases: TGCGCCAGCAGCTTGTTACCAGGGGATGAAAAACTGTTTTTT.